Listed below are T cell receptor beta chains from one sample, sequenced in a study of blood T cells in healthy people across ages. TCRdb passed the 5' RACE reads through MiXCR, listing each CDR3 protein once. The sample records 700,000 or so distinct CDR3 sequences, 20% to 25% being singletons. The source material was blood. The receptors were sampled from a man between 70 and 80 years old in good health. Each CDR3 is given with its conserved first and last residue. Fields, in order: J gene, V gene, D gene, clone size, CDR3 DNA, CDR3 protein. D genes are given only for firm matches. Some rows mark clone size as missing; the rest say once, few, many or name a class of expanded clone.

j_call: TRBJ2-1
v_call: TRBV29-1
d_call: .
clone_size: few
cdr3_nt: TGCAGCGGCGGGATAAGCTCCTACAATGAGCAGTTCTTC
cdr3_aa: CSGGISSYNEQFF

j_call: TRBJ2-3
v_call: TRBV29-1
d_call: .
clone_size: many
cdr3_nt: TGCAGCGTTGAAAGGGACACAGATACGCAGTATTTT
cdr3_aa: CSVERDTDTQYF

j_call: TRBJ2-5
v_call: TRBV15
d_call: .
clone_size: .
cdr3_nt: TGTGCCACCAGCAGAGTTGGAGAGACCCAGTACTTC
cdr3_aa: CATSRVGETQYF

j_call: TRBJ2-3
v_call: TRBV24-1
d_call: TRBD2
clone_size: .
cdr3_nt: TGTGCCACCAGTGATCCGGGGACTAGCGGGAGGGCAGATACGCAGTATTTT
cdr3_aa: CATSDPGTSGRADTQYF

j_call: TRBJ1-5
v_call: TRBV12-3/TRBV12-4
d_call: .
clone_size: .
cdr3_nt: TGTGCCAGCAGTTTAGAGGGGGGGGTAAGCAATCAGCCCCAGCATTTT
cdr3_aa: CASSLEGGVSNQPQHF

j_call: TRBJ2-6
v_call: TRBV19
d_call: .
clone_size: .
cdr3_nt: TGTGCCAGTGCCCAGGGACTGAGCTCTGGGGCCAGCGTCCTGACTTTC
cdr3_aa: CASAQGLSSGASVLTF

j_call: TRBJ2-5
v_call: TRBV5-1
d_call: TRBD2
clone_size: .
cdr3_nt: TGCGCCAGCAGAGCCCTAGCGGGAGGGAAGTATGGAGAGACCCAGTACTTC
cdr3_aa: CASRALAGGKYGETQYF

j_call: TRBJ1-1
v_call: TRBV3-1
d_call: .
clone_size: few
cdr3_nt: TGTGCCAGCAGCCAAAGGGGCAGGAAGGGCACTGAAGCTTTCTTT
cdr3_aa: CASSQRGRKGTEAFF

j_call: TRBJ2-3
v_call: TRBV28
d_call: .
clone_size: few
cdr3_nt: TGTGCCAGCAGTCCGCACGTGGGGGATACGCAGTATTTT
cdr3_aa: CASSPHVGDTQYF

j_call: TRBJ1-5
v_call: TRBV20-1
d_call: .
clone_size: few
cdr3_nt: TGCAGTGCTAGAGACAGTCATAGCAATCAGCCCCAGCATTTT
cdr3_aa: CSARDSHSNQPQHF

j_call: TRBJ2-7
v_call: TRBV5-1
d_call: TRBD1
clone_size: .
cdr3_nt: TGCGCCAGCAGCTTGGGGGGACAGGGTTCCTACGAGCAGTACTTC
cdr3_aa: CASSLGGQGSYEQYF

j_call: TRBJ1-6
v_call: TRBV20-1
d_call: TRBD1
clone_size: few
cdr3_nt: TGCAGTGCTAGAGAGGTTGACAGGGACTCACCCCTCCACTTT
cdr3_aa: CSAREVDRDSPLHF

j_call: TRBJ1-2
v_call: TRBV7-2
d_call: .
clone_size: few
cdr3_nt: TGTGCCAGCAGCTTAGCGCCGACAGCAAACTATGGCTACACCTTC
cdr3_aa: CASSLAPTANYGYTF

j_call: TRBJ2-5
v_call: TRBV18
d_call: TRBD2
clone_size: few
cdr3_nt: TGTGCCAGCTCACCGGGGACTAGCGAACTTGGAGAGACCCAGTACTTC
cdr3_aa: CASSPGTSELGETQYF

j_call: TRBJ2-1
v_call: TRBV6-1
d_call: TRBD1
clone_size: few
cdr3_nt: TGTGCCAGCAGTGAACTCGTGACAGGGGGCTACGGTGAGCAGTTCTTC
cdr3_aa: CASSELVTGGYGEQFF

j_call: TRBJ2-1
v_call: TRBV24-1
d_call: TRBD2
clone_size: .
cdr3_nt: TGTGCCACCAGTGATTTGCCGGGGGGAGCCGGCAATGAGCAGTTCTTC
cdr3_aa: CATSDLPGGAGNEQFF

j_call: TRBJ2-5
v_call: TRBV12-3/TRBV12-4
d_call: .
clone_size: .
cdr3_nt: TGTGCCAGCAGTTTAGGGGGCAGGGGTACCGAGACCCAGTACTTC
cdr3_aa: CASSLGGRGTETQYF

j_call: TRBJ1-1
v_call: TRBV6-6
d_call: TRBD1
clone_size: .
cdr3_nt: TGTGCCAGCAGTCCCAGACAGGGGCTTGAAGCTTTCTTT
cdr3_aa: CASSPRQGLEAFF

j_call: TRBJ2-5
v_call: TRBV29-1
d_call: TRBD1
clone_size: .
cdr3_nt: TGCAGCGTTGTAAGCCTCCAGGGACAGGGAATAGAGACCCAGTACTTC
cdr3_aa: CSVVSLQGQGIETQYF

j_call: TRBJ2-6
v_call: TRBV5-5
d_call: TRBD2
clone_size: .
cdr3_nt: TGTGCCAGCAGCTTGAGTAGCCGGGGGGCTGGGGCCAACGTCCTGACTTTC
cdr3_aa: CASSLSSRGAGANVLTF

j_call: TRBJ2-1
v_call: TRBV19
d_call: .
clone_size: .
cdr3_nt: TGTGCCAGTGGAAAGACTATATCTTGGGATGAGCAGTTCTTC
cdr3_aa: CASGKTISWDEQFF

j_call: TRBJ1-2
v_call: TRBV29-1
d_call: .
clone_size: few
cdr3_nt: TGCAGCGTTGAAGGGAATCAGCTTAACTATGGCTACACCTTC
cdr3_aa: CSVEGNQLNYGYTF

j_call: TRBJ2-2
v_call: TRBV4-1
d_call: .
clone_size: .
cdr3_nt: TGCGCCAGCAGCCACGGTTCCACCGGGGAGCTGTTTTTT
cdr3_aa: CASSHGSTGELFF

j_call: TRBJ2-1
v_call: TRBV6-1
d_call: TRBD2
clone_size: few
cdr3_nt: TGTGCCAGCAGCCGGAGCACTAGCGGGAGCTACAATGAGCAGTTCTTC
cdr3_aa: CASSRSTSGSYNEQFF

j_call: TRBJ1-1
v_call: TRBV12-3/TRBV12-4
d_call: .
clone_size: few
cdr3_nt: TGTGCCAGCAGTTGGGGGAGATTTGCGGTCACTGAAGCTTTCTTT
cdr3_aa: CASSWGRFAVTEAFF

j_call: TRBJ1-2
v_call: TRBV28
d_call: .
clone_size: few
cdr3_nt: TGTGCCAGCAGTGGACCGGGAGAAATTTATGGCTACACCTTC
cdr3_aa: CASSGPGEIYGYTF

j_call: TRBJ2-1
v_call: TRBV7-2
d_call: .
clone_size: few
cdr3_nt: TGTGCCAGCAGCTCACCAGGTACCTACAATGAGCAGTTCTTC
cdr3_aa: CASSSPGTYNEQFF

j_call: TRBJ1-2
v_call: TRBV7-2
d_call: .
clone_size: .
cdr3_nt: TGTGCCAGCAGCTTAGCGGGGGATGGGGGCTATGGCTACACCTTC
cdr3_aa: CASSLAGDGGYGYTF

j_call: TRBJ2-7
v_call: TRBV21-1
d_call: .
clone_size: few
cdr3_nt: TGTGCCAGCAGCCCCGTGTGGGTCGGGAGCTACGAGCAGTACTTC
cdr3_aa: CASSPVWVGSYEQYF

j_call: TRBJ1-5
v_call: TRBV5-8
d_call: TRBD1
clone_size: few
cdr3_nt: TGTGCCAGCAGCTCCGGGACAGACTTTAATCAGCCCCAGCATTTT
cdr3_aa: CASSSGTDFNQPQHF

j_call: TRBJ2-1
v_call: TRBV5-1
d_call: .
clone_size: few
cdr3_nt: TGCGCCAGCAGCCCAAGGACTACCTCTAACAATGAGCAGTTCTTC
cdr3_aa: CASSPRTTSNNEQFF

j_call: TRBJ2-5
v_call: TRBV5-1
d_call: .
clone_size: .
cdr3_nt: TGCGCCAGCAGCTTACGGGACCCGTACCAAGAGACCCAGTACTTC
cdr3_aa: CASSLRDPYQETQYF

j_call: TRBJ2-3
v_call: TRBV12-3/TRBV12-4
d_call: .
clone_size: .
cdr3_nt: TGTGCCAGCAGAACCGCAGATATGCAGTATTTC
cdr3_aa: CASRTADMQYF

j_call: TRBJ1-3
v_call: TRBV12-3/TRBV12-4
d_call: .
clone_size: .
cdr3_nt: TGTGCCAGCAGTTTAGCTTATGGACACATCTCTGGAAACACCATATATTTT
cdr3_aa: CASSLAYGHISGNTIYF

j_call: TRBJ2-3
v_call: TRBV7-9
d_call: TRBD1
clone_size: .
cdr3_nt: TGTGCCAGCAGCATCCCACCGGGACAGGGGGTCCGTGATACGCAGTATTTT
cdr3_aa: CASSIPPGQGVRDTQYF

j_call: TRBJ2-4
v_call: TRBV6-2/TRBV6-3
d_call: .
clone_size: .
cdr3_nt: TGTGCCAGCACCGGATACGGGGACATTCAGTACTTC
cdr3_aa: CASTGYGDIQYF

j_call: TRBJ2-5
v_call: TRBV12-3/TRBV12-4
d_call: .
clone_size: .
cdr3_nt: TGTGCCAGCAGTTTAGGGGGGGCCGGAGGCCAAGAGACCCAGTACTTC
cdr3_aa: CASSLGGAGGQETQYF

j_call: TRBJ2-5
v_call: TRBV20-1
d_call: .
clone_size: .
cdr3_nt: TGCAGTGCTAGGGGGCGGTTCCAAGAGACCCAGTACTTC
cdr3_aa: CSARGRFQETQYF

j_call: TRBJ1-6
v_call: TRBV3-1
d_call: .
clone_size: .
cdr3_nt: TGTGCCAGCAGCCACCGGAACAGGGCCTTGAGTGCCCTCCACTTT
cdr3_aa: CASSHRNRALSALHF

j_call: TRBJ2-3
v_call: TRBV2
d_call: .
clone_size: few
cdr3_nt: TGTGCCAGCAGTGAAAACCTAGCGAGATACACAGATACGCAGTATTTT
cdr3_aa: CASSENLARYTDTQYF

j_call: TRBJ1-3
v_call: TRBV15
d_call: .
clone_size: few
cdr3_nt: TGTGCCACCAGCAGAGATAGTGGCTCTGGAAACACCATATATTTT
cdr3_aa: CATSRDSGSGNTIYF

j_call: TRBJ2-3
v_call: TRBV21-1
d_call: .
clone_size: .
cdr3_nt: TGTGCCAGCAGCAAAGGGTCGCAGGGAGGCCCAGATACGCAGTATTTT
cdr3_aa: CASSKGSQGGPDTQYF

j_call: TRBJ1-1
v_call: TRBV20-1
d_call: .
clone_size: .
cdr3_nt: TGCAGTGCTAGAGATCCCGCGGCGGCTGAAGCTTTCTTT
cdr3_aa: CSARDPAAAEAFF

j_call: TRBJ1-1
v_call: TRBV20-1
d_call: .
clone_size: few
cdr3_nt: TGCAGTGCTAGAAGTTCGGGACGTTTGAACACTGAAGCTTTCTTT
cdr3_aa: CSARSSGRLNTEAFF

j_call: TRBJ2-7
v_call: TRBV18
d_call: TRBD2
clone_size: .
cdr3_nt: TGTGCCAGCTCACAAAGCGGGGGTATTTACGAGCAGTACTTC
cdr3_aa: CASSQSGGIYEQYF

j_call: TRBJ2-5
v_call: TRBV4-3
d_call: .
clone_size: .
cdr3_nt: TGCGCCAGCAGCCAAGAGGGATACTCAAAAGAGACCCAGTGCTTC
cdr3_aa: CASSQEGYSKETQCF

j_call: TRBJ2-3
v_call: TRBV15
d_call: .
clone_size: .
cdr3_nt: TGTGCCACCAGTCCGAGGGTTACAGATACGCAGTATTTT
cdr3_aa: CATSPRVTDTQYF

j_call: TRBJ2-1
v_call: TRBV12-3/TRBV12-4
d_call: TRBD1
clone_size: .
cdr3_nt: TGTGCCAGCAGTTCAATCCGGGACAGGGGGCGTCATGAGCAGTTCTTC
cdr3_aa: CASSSIRDRGRHEQFF

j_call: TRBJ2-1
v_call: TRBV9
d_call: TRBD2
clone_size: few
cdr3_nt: TGTGCCAGCAGCGTACTAGCGGAGGACGATGAGCAGTTCTTC
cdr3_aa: CASSVLAEDDEQFF

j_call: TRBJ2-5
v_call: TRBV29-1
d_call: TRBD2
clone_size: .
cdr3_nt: TGCAGCACCCCTGGGACTAGCGGACTAGAGACCCAGTACTTC
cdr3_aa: CSTPGTSGLETQYF

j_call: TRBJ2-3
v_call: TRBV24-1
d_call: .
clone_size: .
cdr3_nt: TGTGCCACCGGTGACCTAACGGAAAAGGGGACAGATACGCAGTATTTT
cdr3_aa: CATGDLTEKGTDTQYF